Listed here are 13 T cell receptor beta chains from one sample, sequenced in a study of cytomegalovirus exposure and HLA in healthy donors. The PCR used 60 Vbeta and 13 Jbeta primers. Measured with immunoSEQ multiplex PCR; TCRdb has only the in-frame clones, and not every one. The repertoire includes 200,000 to 250,000 clones, roughly 80% of them detected once, and about 3.1% sits in the top ten. The sequenced sample consisted of PBMCs. The receptors come from a man younger than 40 in good health and CMV-seronegative.

V usage is TRBV7-3 and J usage is TRBJ1-2, with TRBD1 identical over 8 bases. Germline V gives CDR1 SGHTA, CDR2 FQGTGA. The ends lost 0 bases at V and 8 bases at J; junction bases unmatched: 2. The CDR3 is 13 amino acids. CDR3 protein: CASSLTQGEGYTF. In DNA, the CDR3 is TGTGCCAGCAGCTTAACACAGGGGGAGGGCTACACCTTC. Drawing the rest from reference TRBV7-3 and TRBJ1-2, the complete variable domain is GAGVSQTPSNKVTEKGKYVELRCDPISGHTALYWYRQSLGQGPEFLIYFQGTGAADDSGLPNDRFFAVRPEGSVSTLKIQRTERGDSAVYLCASSLTQGEGYTFGSGTRLTVV.

The rearrangement joins TRBV5-1 to TRBJ2-2; 8 nucleotides line up with TRBD1. After removal of 4 bases from V and 1 base from J, the junction contained 3 bases not matched to a gene. The CDR3 totals 15 residues. Germline loops: CDR1 SGHRS, CDR2 YFSETQ. CDR3 sequence: CASSGQGRNTGELFF. CDR3 in DNA: TGCGCCAGCAGCGGACAGGGCAGGAACACCGGGGAGCTGTTTTTT.

The gene calls are TRBV9 and TRBJ2-7, with D possibly TRBD1 on 6 matching bases. The CDR3 covers 14 residues. The germline V and J ends were trimmed by 0 bases and 6 bases, with 13 bases remaining between them. Germline-derived CDR1 and CDR2 are SGDLS and YYNGEE. The CDR3 DNA is TGTGCCAGCAGCGTAGGGGGGACAACGATCGAGCAGTACTTC. Residues: CASSVGGTTIEQYF.

The chain has TRBV7-9 and TRBJ2-5, with D maybe TRBD1 (6 bases). Germline loops: CDR1 SEHNR, CDR2 FQNEAQ (reference sequence). Trimming took off 0 bases at V and 2 bases at J, with 13 bases between the two ends. This CDR3 is built from 16 residues. The CDR3 DNA is TGTGCCAGCAGCTTAGCAATTACAGGGATTCAAGAGACCCAGTACTTC. It translates to CASSLAITGIQETQYF.

The chain has TRBV18 and TRBJ1-4; D is uncertain. This CDR3 has 14 amino acids. Trimming left V 5 bases short and J 4 bases short, with 11 bases between. Per the germline V gene, CDR1 is KGHSH and CDR2 is LQKENI. The CDR3 region has the DNA TGTGCCAGCTCATCCGCCGTCGGTAATGAAAAACTGTTTTTT. Its translation is CASSSAVGNEKLFF.

Only one count was recorded for this clone. This rearrangement joins TRBV19 to TRBJ1-1; 9 bases map to TRBD1. The CDR3 has 17 amino acids. V lost 2 bases, J lost 5 bases, and 12 bases stayed unmatched. Germline-derived CDR1 and CDR2 are LNHDA and SQIVND (reference sequence). The CDR3 nucleotides are TGTGCCAGTAGTATAAGATGGTCGGGACAGGGAGGTACTGAAGCTTTCTTT. Amino acid sequence: CASSIRWSGQGGTEAFF.

The chain recombines TRBV7-9 with TRBJ2-3; perhaps TRBD2 as D (5 bases). The ends were cut back, 5 bases at V and 1 base at J, with 7 bases in the middle. In germline, CDR1 is SEHNR, CDR2 FQNEAQ (reference sequence). There are 13 residues in the CDR3. The CDR3 region is CASSQAGTDTQYF. The DNA for the CDR3 is TGTGCCAGCAGCCAAGCGGGCACAGATACGCAGTATTTT.

The CDR3 DNA reads as TGTGCCAGCAGTTTTGATAACGGTCCCAGGGACAGCTCCTACAATGAGCAGTTCTTC. Encoded protein: CASSFDNGPRDSSYNEQFF. The chain uses TRBV28 and TRBJ2-1; 7 bases map to TRBD1. CDR3 size: 19 residues. V was clipped by 3 bases and J by 0 bases; unmatched bases: 14. Per the germline V gene, CDR1 is MDHEN and CDR2 is SYDVKM.

The genes are TRBV6-6 and TRBJ1-1; TRBD1 matches 7 bases. The CDR3 is made up of 16 amino acids. Germline V gives CDR1 MNHNY, CDR2 SVGAGI (reference sequence). Trimming cost V 7 bases and J 1 base; bases outside gene matches: 12. The CDR3 nucleotides are TGTGCCAGCACCCTAGTGACAGGGACTTGGAACACTGAAGCTTTCTTT. Encoded protein: CASTLVTGTWNTEAFF.

This chain links TRBV6-5 with TRBJ1-2; 7 bases are a match to TRBD1. Looked up from germline, CDR1 is MNHEY and CDR2 is SVGAGI. Trimming took 5 bases from V and 9 from J; bases not matched to a gene: 6. This CDR3 has 12 residues. As DNA, the CDR3 is TGTGCCAGCAGTCGAACAGGGGACCGCTACACCTTC. It translates to CASSRTGDRYTF.

The V call is TRBV29-1, the J call TRBJ2-3; the match to TRBD1 covers 7 bases. Germline CDR1 reads SQVTM; CDR2 reads ANQGSEA. Losses at the gene ends were 4 bases for V and 3 bases for J; bases not matched to a gene: 7. The CDR3 loop spans 14 amino acids. The CDR3 sequence: CSVVHRGSTDTQYF. CDR3 coding DNA: TGCAGCGTTGTGCACAGGGGTAGTACAGATACGCAGTATTTT.

This clone was recorded once. The chain employs TRBV7-2 and TRBJ1-5, with 9 positions matching TRBD1. Germline CDR1 is SGHTA and CDR2 is FQGNSA. J was trimmed by 5 bases and V by 3 bases; bases with no gene match: 5. This CDR3 contains 15 residues. CDR3 loop: CASSFRDRVDQPQHF. CDR3 in DNA: TGTGCCAGCAGCTTCCGGGACAGGGTCGATCAGCCCCAGCATTTT. The whole variable domain, remainder taken from reference TRBV7-2 and TRBJ1-5, is GAGVSQSPSNKVTEKGKDVELRCDPISGHTALYWYRQSLGQGLEFLIYFQGNSAPDKSGLPSDRFSAERTGGSVSTLTIQRTQQEDSAVYLCASSFRDRVDQPQHFGDGTRLSIL.

The chain uses TRBV9 and TRBJ2-5; 15 bases map to TRBD2. From germline, CDR1 is SGDLS and CDR2 YYNGEE. The junction had 8 bases not matched to a gene; V was cut back by 3 bases and J by 5 bases. CDR3 length equals 17 residues. Here the CDR3 DNA reads TGTGCCAGCAGCGACTGGACTAGCGGGGGGGCCCGGGAGACCCAGTACTTC. This sequence encodes CASSDWTSGGARETQYF. Full variable domain (outside the CDR3, taken from reference TRBV9 and TRBJ2-5): DSGVTQTPKHLITATGQRVTLRCSPRSGDLSVYWYQQSLDQGLQFLIQYYNGEERAKGNILERFSAQQFPDLHSELNLSSLELGDSALYFCASSDWTSGGARETQYFGPGTRLLVL.